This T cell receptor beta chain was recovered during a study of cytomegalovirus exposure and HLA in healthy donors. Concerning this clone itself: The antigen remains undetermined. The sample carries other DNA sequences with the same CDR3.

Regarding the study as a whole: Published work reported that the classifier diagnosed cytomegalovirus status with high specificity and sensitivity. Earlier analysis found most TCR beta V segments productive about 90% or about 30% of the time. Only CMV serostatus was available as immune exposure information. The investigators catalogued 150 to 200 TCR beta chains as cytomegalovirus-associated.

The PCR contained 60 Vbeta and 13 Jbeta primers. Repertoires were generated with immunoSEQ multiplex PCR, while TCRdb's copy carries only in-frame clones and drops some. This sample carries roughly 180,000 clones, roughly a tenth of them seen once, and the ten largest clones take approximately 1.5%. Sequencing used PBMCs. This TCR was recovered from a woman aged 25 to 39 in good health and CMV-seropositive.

The CDR3 nucleotides are TGTGCCAGTAGGGGACAGGGATACGAGCAGTACTTC. It yields the protein CASRGQGYEQYF. The chain uses TRBV19 and TRBJ2-7; 9 bases line up with TRBD1. The germline gives CDR1 LNHDA, CDR2 SQIVND (reference sequence). After removal of 6 bases from V and 4 bases from J, the junction contained 1 base not matched to a gene. The CDR3 is 12 residues long.